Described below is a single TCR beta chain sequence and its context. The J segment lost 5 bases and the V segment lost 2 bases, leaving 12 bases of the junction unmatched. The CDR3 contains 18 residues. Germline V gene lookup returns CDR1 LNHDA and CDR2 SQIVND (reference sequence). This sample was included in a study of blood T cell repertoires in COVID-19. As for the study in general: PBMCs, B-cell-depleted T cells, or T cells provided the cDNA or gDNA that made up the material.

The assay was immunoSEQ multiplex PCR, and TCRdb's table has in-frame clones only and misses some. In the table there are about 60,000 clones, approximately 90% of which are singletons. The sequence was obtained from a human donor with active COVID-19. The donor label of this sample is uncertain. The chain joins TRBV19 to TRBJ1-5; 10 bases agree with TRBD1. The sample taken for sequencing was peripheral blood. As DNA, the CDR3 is TGTGCCAGTAGTATACCTCCGGACAGGGGGAGAGGATATCAGCCCCAGCATTTT. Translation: CASSIPPDRGRGYQPQHF.